This TCR beta chain was profiled in a study of OX40 agonist ivuxolimab in advanced cancers. Study-wide findings and caveats: Specificity for antigen went undetermined in the expanded peripheral T cells.

Repertoires were generated with immunoSEQ multiplex PCR, while TCRdb's copy carries only in-frame clones and drops some. The sample consists of about 32,000 clones, about 90% of them appearing once. CDR3 length: 16 amino acids. Germline CDR1 reads LGHNA; CDR2 reads YSLEER. V lost 1 base, J lost 1 base, and 14 bases lay in between. In the case of this clone: Its cognate antigen is unknown.

The source material was CD4+ or CD8+ T cells sorted from blood, sampled in a trial of the OX40 agonist ivuxolimab. The chain has TRBV4-3 and TRBJ2-7, with no clear D. The TCR was taken from an adult with an advanced solid tumor such as melanoma, head and neck, liver or kidney cancer. The CDR3 loop is CASSQGIVPSSYEQYF. The CDR3 DNA sequence: TGCGCCAGCAGCCAAGGAATAGTCCCCTCTTCCTACGAGCAGTACTTC.